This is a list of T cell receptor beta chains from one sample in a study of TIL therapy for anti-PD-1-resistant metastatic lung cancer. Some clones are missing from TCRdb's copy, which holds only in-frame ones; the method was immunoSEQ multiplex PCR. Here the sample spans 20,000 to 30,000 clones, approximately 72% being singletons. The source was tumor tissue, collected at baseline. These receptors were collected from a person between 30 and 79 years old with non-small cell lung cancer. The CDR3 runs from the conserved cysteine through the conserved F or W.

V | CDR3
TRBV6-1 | CASGGSPLHF
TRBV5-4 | CASSPILAGFQETQYF
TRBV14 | CASTADRGGGAKNIQYF
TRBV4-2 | CASSQELAGSDTQYF
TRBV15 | CATHGTNYGYTF
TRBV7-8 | CASTPAPGSGGSPLHF
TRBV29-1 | CASRMGLDSPLHF
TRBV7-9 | CASRDRRQETQYF
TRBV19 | CASSITGTSGGSETQYF
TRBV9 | CASSVVPRGDTEAFF
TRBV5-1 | CASRIGSGANVLTF
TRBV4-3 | CASSQRQGGMSEAFF
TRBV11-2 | CASSLSLPSGEAIYF
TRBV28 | CASRWDRLTHEQYF
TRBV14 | CASSQGYYSGNTIYF
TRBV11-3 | CASSLNRNQPQHF
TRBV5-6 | CASSLALYGYTF
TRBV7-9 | CASSSLTGTGINEQFF
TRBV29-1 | CSVTGTGVDQPQHF
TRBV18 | CASSPTGPGQYF
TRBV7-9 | CASSFAVTNYGYTF
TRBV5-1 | CASSSTGLAADTQYF
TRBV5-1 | CASRQDTDTQYF
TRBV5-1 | CASSLGAADNQPQHF
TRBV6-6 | CASSFGGRNTGELFF
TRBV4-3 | CASSQDSTTPTDTQYF
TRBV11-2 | CASSVLSGGGDTQYF
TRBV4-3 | CASSQDGPLSLTGELFF
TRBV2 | CASDNGLTGTNTGELFF
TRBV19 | CASSTATDTQYF
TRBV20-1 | CSNSKTEAFF
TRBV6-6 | CASSYGAGGDSPLHF
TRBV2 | CASTVGLAGPNEQFF
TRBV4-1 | CASSRAGGPSYEQYF
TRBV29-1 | CSVGTPRGSLVSSTDTQYF
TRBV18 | CASSPDSNQPQHF
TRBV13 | CASSLGTGWGNTEAFF
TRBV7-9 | CAAGGPNEQFF
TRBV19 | CASIMNVGANYGYTF
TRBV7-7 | CASSSRRRYRSHTQYF
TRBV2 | CAREKDRENTEAFF
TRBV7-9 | CASSIGGGGSEQYF
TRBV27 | CASSLVGMGAWGDTEAFF
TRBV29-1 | CSVEGLKGHQETQYF